This entry lists 9 T cell receptor beta chains sequenced from one sample in a study of CD8 T cells in ankylosing spondylitis. TCRdb processed the 5' RACE reads anew with MiXCR; each CDR3 protein has one entry. The sample lists about 190,000 distinct CDR3 sequences, 13% seen once, with approximately 9.9% in the top ten. The sample was blood, either unsorted or a sorted T cell fraction (not recorded which). These TCRs come from a female donor with ankylosing spondylitis or in good health (not recorded which).

This chain connects TRBV27 to TRBJ2-1; TRBD2 might be the D (6 bases). V lost 2 bases, J lost 6 bases, and 14 bases lay in between. This CDR3 is 15 amino acids long. Per the germline V gene, CDR1 is MNHEY and CDR2 is SMNVEV (reference sequence). The CDR3 DNA sequence: TGTGCCAGCAGTTTAGTGCGGGACGTCCCCAATGAGCAGTTCTTC. Its translation is CASSLVRDVPNEQFF.

This clonotype was picked up many times. The V and J genes are TRBV29-1 and TRBJ2-3, with D tentatively TRBD2 (5 bases). Between the trimmed V and J ends, which lost 5 bases and 4 bases, there was a span of 16 bases. This CDR3 is 14 amino acids long. The germline CDR1 and CDR2 sequences are SQVTM and ANQGSEA. CDR3 DNA sequence: TGCAGCGTTCTAGATAAGACGAGGGCAGATACGCAGTATTTT. The encoded protein is CSVLDKTRADTQYF.

This clonotype was detected many times. The chain links TRBV20-1 to TRBJ2-7; TRBD2 might be the D (5 bases). Germline V gives CDR1 DFQATT, CDR2 SNEGSKA (reference sequence). Between the trimmed V and J ends, which lost 0 bases and 3 bases, there was a span of 9 bases. CDR3 length: 13 residues. The CDR3 DNA reads TGCAGTGCTAGAGATCGGGGTGACTACGAGCAGTACTTC. Protein: CSARDRGDYEQYF.

The chain couples TRBV21-1 to TRBJ1-1; the table's D call, TRBD1, was not checked against the DNA. TRBV21-1 is labeled a pseudogene. The CDR3 covers 12 residues. This chain's CDR3 is CASSKWGPEAFF. The DNA of the CDR3 is TGTGCCAGCAGCAAATGGGGGCCCGAAGCTTTCTTT.

V is TRBV20-1 and J is TRBJ2-5; D call uncertain. Germline CDR1 DFQATT, CDR2 SNEGSKA (reference sequence). Trimming removed 5 bases from V and 5 bases from J, with 15 bases in between. The CDR3 extends over 13 amino acids. As DNA, the CDR3 is TGCAGTGCTGGCCCTGACTTCGAGGAGACCCAGTACTTC. It yields the protein CSAGPDFEETQYF.

This clonotype occurred many times. The chain employs TRBV5-1 and TRBJ2-1, with D uncertain. V was pared by 0 bases and J by 2 bases, with 6 bases between. Germline CDR1 and CDR2: SGHRS and YFSETQ. The CDR3 extends over 14 amino acids. In DNA form, the CDR3 reads TGCGCCAGCAGCTTGGTCGGACCCTACAATGAGCAGTTCTTC. It specifies CASSLVGPYNEQFF.

This clonotype appeared many times. This chain connects TRBV12-3 or TRBV12-4 to TRBJ1-5; D gene unclear. CDR3 length: 13 residues. V was shortened by 1 base and J by 6 bases, with 7 bases between the two germline ends. CDR3 nucleotide sequence: TGTGCCAGCAGTTTAGGGGGAGCTCAGCCCCAGCATTTT. Amino acid sequence: CASSLGGAQPQHF.

This chain joins TRBV6-2 or TRBV6-3 and TRBJ2-7, with TRBD2 matching over 15 bases. The CDR3 covers 19 residues. V gave up 5 bases and J gave up 0 bases; unmatched junction bases: 11. Per the germline V gene, CDR1 is MNHEY and CDR2 is SVGEGT. In nucleotides, the CDR3 is TGTGCCAGCAGTACGTCCGGGACTAGCGGGAGGTCTAACTCCTACGAGCAGTACTTC. Its translation is CASSTSGTSGRSNSYEQYF.

This clonotype was seen more than once but under ten times. The V and J genes are TRBV19 and TRBJ2-1, with D possibly being TRBD2 (5 bases). The germline gives CDR1 LNHDA, CDR2 SQIVND (reference sequence). V dropped 8 bases and J dropped 0 bases, with 23 bases sitting between them. The CDR3 length is 18 residues. The CDR3 protein is CASALGWGAPSSYNEQFF. Written as DNA, the CDR3 is TGTGCCAGTGCATTAGGGTGGGGAGCACCTAGCTCCTACAATGAGCAGTTCTTC.